This section outlines one T cell receptor beta chain sequence together with its context. In the original workflow: Estimates of nucleated cell counts were drawn from the amplification of reference gene primers. Measured with immunoSEQ multiplex PCR; TCRdb has only the in-frame clones, and not every one. That table supplies the V and J calls and clone size; D and trimming were determined from the DNA. The sample shows approximately 300,000 clones, about 85% of them seen only once. The study counted Cohort 3 donors as recovered given two negative PCRs, clearance, or symptom resolution. The record originates from a study of blood T cell repertoires in COVID-19. This CDR3 has 15 amino acids. Trimming removed 2 bases at V and 1 base at J, with 6 bases between. Germline assignment: CDR1 LGHNA and CDR2 YNFKEQ.

This chain links TRBV4-2 with TRBJ2-6, with a possible D match to TRBD1 (6 bases). This TCR was sampled from a woman between 25 and 40 years old who had recovered from COVID-19. What was sequenced was PBMCs or T cells enriched from blood (not recorded which). The CDR3 DNA sequence: TGTGCCAGCAGCCAAACAGGGTCTGGGGCCAACGTCCTGACTTTC. Translation: CASSQTGSGANVLTF.